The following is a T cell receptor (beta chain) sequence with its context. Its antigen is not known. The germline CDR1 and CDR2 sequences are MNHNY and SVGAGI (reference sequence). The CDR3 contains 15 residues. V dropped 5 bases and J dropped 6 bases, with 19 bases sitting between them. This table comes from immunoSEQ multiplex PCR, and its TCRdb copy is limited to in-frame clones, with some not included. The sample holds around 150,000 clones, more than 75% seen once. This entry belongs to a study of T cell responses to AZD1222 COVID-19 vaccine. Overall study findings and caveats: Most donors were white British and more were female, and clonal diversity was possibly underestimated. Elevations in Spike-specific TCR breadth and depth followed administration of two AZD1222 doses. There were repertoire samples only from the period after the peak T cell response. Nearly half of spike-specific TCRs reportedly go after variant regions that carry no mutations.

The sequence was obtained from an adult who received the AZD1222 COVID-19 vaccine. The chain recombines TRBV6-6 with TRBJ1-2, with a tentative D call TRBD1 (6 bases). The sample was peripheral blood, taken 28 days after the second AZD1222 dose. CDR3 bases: TGTGCCAGCAGTACCATAGGGGGGTTTCTAAATGGCTACACCTTC. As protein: CASSTIGGFLNGYTF.